This T cell receptor (beta chain) was found in a study of CD8+ T cells in alopecia areata. Study findings and constraints: Normal skin's resident alphabeta T cells are also sequenced in scalp samples.

With regard to this clone: Its antigen is unidentified.

Isolated RNA was reverse transcribed into cDNA used as the sequencing template. The data were produced by immunoSEQ multiplex PCR, yet TCRdb's version contains in-frame clones alone and is incomplete. The top ten hold 3.3% of the sample, which has roughly 180,000 clones, about 60% seen once. Described treatment: oral pan-JAK inhibitor, 5-10 mg twice daily. This CDR3 is built from 14 residues. CDR1 and CDR2 (germline): SGDLS, YYNGEE. V dropped 4 bases and J dropped 5; count of bases not matched to a gene: 7. This clonotype was sampled from a human donor with alopecia areata. V is TRBV9 and J is TRBJ2-7, with 9 bases fitting TRBD1. Specimen: CD4+ T cells sorted from blood, collected at week 4, from a patient treated with tofacitinib. The CDR3 DNA reads as TGTGCCAGCAGCCCCCGGGACAGGGCCCACGAGCAGTACTTC. It yields the protein CASSPRDRAHEQYF.